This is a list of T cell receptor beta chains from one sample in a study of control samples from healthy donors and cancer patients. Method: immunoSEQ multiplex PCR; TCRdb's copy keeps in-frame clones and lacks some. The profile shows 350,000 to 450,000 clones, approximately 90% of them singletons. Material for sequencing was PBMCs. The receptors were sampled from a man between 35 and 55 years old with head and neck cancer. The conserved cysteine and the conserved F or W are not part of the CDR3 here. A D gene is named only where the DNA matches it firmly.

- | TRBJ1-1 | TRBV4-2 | ASSQEGRVTEAF
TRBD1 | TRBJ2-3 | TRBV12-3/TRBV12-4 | ASSPDRVDTQY
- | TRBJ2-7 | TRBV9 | ASSVDGRGTYEQY
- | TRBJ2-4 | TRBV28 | ASSLYLTGESKNIQY
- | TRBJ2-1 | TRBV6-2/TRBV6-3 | ASSYGQARNEQF
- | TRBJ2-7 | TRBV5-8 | ASSPSVSYEQY
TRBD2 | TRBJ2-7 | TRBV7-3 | ASSFLAGAPYEQY
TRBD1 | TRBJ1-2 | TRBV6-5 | ASSRGDRVNGYT
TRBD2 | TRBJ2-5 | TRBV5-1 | ASSFGETSGETQY
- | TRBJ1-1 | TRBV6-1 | ASSEVRRSPEAF
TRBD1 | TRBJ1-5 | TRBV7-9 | ASSNGFTGVVEPQH
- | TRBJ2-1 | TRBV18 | ASSPFGLGVNNEQF
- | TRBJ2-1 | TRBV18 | ASSPGQTGEQF
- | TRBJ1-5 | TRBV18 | ASSPGGDQPQH
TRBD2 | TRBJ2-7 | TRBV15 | ATSRGMGGSSYEQY
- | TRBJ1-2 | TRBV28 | ASSFLRFRYGYT
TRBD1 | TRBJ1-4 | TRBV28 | ASIRQGNEKLF
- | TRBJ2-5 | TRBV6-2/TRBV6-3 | ASSPGLGGQETQY
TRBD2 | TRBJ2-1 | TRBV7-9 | ASSLRPALAEHNEQF
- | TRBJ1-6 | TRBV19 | ASSGINSPLH
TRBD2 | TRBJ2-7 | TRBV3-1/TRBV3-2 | ASSQTSGDYEQY
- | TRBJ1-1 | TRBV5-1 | ASMLGANTEAF
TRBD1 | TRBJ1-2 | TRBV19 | ASSIFSGQDYGYT
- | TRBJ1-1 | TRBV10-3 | AIKGETEAF
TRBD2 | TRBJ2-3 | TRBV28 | ASSFRGTSGNTDTQY
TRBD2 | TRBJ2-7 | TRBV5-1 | ASSSGLAGNYEQY
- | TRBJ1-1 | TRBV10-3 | AISESILTGNTEAF
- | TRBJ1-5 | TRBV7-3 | ASSFGLGQPQH
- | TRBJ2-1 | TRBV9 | ASSVLAGSYNEQF
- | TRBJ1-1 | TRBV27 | ASSPTYRARNTEAF
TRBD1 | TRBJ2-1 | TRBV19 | ASSLAKGQGPYNEQF
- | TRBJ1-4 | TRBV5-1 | ASSLGWANEKLF
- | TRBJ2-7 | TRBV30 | AWSVGKAEQY
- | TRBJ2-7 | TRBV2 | ASRSGSIAYEQY
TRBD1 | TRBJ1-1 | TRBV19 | ASKRTGPLNTEAF
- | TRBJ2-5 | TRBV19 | ASRASSETQY
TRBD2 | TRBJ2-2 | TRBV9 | ASSVGLAIGELF
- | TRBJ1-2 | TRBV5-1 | ASSSSSDGYT
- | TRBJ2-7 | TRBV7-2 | ASSVPSFREYEQY
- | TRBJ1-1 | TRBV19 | ASRTGRDIGEAF
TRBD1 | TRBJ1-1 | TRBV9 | ASSAPTGGTEAF
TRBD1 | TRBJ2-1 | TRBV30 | AWSYGTEYNEQF
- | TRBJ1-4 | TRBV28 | AGGTVNEKLF
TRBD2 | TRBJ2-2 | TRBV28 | ATQRGATGELF
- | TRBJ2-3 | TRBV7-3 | ASSNRETDTQY
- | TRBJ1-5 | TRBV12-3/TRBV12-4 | ASSRGGEPQH
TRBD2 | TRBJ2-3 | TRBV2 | ASSGGLAGGSGTQY
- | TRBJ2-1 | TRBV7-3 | ASSPRPRSYNEQF
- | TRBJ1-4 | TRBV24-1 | ATSDRPGRMQEEKLF